This T cell receptor beta chain was identified during a study of T cell responses to AZD1222 COVID-19 vaccine. Assay: immunoSEQ multiplex PCR; the TCRdb copy retains only in-frame clones and omits some. The sample holds under 150,000 clones, 92% seen once. V lost 7 bases to trimming and J lost 4 bases; unmatched junction nucleotides: 4. Germline V CDR1 and CDR2: GTSNPN, SVGIG (reference sequence). This CDR3 has 12 residues. The sequencing here drew on peripheral blood, taken on day 0 of AZD1222 vaccination. This TCR was recovered from an adult in good health. The rearrangement joins TRBV30 to TRBJ1-5, with TRBD1 identical over 7 bases. The CDR3 region has the DNA TGTGCCTCCGCGGACAGGAATCAGCCCCAGCATTTT. This encodes CASADRNQPQHF.